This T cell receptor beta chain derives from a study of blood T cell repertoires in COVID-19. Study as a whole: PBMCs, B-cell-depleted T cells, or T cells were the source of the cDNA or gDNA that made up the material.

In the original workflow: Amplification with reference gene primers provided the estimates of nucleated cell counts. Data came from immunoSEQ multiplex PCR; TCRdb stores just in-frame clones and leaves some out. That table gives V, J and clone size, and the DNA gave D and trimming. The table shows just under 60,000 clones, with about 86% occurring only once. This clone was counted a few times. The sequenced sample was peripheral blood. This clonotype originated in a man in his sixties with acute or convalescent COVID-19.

The CDR3 spells CASSELQGIQEKLFF. CDR3 DNA: TGTGCCAGCAGTGAACTACAGGGGATACAGGAAAAACTGTTTTTT. V gene TRBV6-1 combines with J gene TRBJ1-4; 7 bases map to TRBD1. Losses at the gene ends were 2 bases for V and 8 bases for J; bases not matched to a gene: 8. CDR1 and CDR2 from the germline V gene are MNHNS and SASEGT. The CDR3 has 15 residues.